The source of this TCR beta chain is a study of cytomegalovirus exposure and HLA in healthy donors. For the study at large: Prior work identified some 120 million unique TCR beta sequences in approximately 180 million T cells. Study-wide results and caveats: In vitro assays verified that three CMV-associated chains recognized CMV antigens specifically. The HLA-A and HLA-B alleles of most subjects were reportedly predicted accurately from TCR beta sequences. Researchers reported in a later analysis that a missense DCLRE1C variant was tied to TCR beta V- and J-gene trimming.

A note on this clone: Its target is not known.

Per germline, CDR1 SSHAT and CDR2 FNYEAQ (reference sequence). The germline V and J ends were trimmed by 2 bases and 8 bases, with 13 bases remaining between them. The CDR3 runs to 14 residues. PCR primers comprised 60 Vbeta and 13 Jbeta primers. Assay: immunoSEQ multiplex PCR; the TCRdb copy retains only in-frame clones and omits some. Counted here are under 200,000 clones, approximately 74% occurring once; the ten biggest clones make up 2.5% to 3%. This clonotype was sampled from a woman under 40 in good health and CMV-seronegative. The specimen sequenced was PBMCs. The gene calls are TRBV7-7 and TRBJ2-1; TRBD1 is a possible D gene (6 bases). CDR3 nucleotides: TGTGCCAGCAGCTTATCTAAACAGGGTGATGAGCAGTTCTTC. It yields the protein CASSLSKQGDEQFF.